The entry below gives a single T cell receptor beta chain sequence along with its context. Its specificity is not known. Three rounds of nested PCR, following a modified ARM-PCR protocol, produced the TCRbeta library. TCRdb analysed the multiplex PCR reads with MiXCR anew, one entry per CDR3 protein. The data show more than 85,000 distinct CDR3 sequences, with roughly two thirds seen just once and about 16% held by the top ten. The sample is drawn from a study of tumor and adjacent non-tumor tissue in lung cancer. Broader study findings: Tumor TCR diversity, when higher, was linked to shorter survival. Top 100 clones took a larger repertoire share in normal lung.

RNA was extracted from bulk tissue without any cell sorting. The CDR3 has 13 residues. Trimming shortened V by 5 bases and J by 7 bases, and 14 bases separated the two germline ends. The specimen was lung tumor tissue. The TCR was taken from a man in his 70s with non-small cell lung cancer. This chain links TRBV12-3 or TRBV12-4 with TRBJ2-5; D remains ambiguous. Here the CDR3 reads CASSDPVEGTQYF. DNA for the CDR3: TGTGCCAGCAGTGACCCTGTGGAAGGGACCCAGTACTTC.